This T cell receptor (beta chain) is from a study of T-cell memory formation after mild COVID-19. General study points: Shrinking CD4+ clones resided mostly in CM and EM, and CD8+ ones in EMRA.

Trimming stripped 1 base from V and 2 bases from J, with 12 bases between. This CDR3 has 16 amino acids. The germline V gene has CDR1 KGHDR and CDR2 SFDVKD. MiXCR was run by TCRdb on the 5' RACE reads, yielding one entry per CDR3 protein. The sample carries a few hundred thousand distinct CDR3 sequences, around 20% recorded once. This clonotype showed up many times. The antigen is undetermined. The receptor was isolated from an adult woman who had mild COVID-19 (a few samples of this study predate the infection). Cell type and time point are not known. The sequenced material came from PBMCs or a T cell subset sorted from them (not recorded which). The rearrangement uses TRBV24-1 and TRBJ2-3, with D maybe TRBD2 (5 bases). The chain's CDR3 is CATSDLGRDDTDTQYF. For the CDR3, the DNA is TGTGCCACCAGTGATTTAGGGAGAGATGACACAGATACGCAGTATTTT.